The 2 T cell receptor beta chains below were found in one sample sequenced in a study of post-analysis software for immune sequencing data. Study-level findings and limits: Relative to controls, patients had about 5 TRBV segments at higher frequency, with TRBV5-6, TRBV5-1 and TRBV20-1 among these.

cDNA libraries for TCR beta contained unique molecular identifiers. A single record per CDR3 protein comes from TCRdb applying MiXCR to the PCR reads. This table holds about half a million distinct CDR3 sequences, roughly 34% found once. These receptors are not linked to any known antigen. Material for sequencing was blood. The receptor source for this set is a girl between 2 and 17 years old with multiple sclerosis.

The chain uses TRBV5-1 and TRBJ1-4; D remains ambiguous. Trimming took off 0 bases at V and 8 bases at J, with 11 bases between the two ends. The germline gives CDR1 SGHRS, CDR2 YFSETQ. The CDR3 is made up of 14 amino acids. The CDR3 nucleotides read TGCGCCAGCAGCTTGGTAGATGATCGGGAAAAACTGTTTTTT. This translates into CASSLVDDREKLFF.

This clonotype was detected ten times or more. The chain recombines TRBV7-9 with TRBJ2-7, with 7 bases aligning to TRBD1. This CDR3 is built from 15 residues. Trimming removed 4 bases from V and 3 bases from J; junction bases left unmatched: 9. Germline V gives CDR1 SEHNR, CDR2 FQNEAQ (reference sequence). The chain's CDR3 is CASSSFDRVIYEQYF. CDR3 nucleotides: TGTGCCAGCAGCTCCTTCGACAGGGTGATCTACGAGCAGTACTTC.